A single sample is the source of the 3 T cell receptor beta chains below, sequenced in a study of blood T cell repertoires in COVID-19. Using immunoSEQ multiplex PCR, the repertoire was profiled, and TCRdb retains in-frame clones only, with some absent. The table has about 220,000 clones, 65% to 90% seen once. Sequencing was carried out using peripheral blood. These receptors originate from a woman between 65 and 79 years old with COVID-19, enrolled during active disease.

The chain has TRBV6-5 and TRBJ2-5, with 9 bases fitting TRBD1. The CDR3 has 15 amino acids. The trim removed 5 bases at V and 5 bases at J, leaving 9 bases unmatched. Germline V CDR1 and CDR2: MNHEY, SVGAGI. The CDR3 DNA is TGTGCCAGCAGTCCGGGGACAGGGACAGAGGAGACCCAGTACTTC. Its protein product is CASSPGTGTEETQYF.

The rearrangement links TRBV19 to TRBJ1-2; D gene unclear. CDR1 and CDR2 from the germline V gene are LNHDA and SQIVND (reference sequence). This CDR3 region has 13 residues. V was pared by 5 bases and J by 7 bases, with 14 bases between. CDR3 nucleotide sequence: TGTGCCAGTAGTCTCGCCGAGAGCACTGGCTACACCTTC. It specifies CASSLAESTGYTF.

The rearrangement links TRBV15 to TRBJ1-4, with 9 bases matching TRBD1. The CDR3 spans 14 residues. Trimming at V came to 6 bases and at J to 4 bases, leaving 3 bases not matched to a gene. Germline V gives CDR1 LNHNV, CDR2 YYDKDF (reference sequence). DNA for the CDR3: TGTGCCACCAGTACAGGGGGCTTTAATGAAAAACTGTTTTTT. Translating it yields CATSTGGFNEKLFF.